The rows below give T cell receptor beta chains drawn from one sample of a study of cytomegalovirus exposure and HLA in healthy donors. Here immunoSEQ multiplex PCR was the method, and the copy in TCRdb shows in-frame clones only, minus some. The sample lists 110,000 or so clones, 65% to 90% occurring once. Sequences were obtained from PBMCs. All receptors come from a man between 25 and 39 years old in good health and CMV-seropositive. CDR3s include the opening cysteine and the closing phenylalanine or tryptophan. Fields, in order: D gene, clone size, V gene, J gene, CDR3 DNA, CDR3 protein. A D gene is named only where the DNA matches it firmly. Some rows mark clone size as missing; the rest say once, few, many or name a class of expanded clone.

TRBD1	NA	TRBV5-4	TRBJ2-3	TGTGCCAGCACGGGACAGGGGATTAACACAGATACGCAGTATTTT	CASTGQGINTDTQYF
NA	NA	TRBV4-2	TRBJ1-2	TGTGCCAGCAGCCCCCAGGGAGGGGGAACCTATGGCTACACCTTC	CASSPQGGGTYGYTF
NA	NA	TRBV6-5	TRBJ2-7	TGTGCCAGCAGTCCGGGGGTTCTCGCCTACGAGCAGTACTTC	CASSPGVLAYEQYF
NA	NA	TRBV27	TRBJ2-6	TGTGCCAGCGGGGCCATCAGGAGAGGACCGATCTCTGGGGCCAACGTCCTGACTTTC	CASGAIRRGPISGANVLTF
TRBD2	NA	TRBV30	TRBJ2-1	TGTGCCTGGAGGGGAGCGGGGGGGCCCTACAATGAGCAGTTCTTC	CAWRGAGGPYNEQFF
TRBD2	NA	TRBV2	TRBJ2-7	TGTGCCAGCGGAGGGACTAGCGGGACCTACGAGCAGTACTTC	CASGGTSGTYEQYF
TRBD2	few	TRBV28	TRBJ2-1	TGTGCCAGCAGTTTAATGACTAGCGGGGGGCCCCCAGGCGATGAGCAGTTCTTC	CASSLMTSGGPPGDEQFF
NA	NA	TRBV7-9	TRBJ2-3	TGTGCCAGCAGCCCACGTCGGACTACCAACACAGATACGCAGTATTTT	CASSPRRTTNTDTQYF
NA	NA	TRBV6-1	TRBJ1-3	TGTGCCAGCAGTGACCCCTCCGGGACTGGAAACACCATATATTTT	CASSDPSGTGNTIYF
NA	NA	TRBV10-3	TRBJ2-5	TGTGCCATCTCAACAGGGCCGGCTGAGACCCAGTACTTC	CAISTGPAETQYF
TRBD1	NA	TRBV5-1	TRBJ2-7	TGCGCCAGCAGCTTGGGACAGGGAATCGAGCAGTACTTC	CASSLGQGIEQYF
NA	NA	TRBV10-2	TRBJ1-5	TGCGCCAGCAGTGAGTCTGGCCTTAATCAGCCCCAGCATTTT	CASSESGLNQPQHF
NA	few	TRBV19	TRBJ2-7	TGTGCCAGTAGTATTCGCCCCACGGGGGAGCAGTACTTC	CASSIRPTGEQYF
TRBD1	few	TRBV28	TRBJ2-4	TGTGCCAGCAGTACCACAGGGGGCTCGGTAAACATTCAGTACTTC	CASSTTGGSVNIQYF
NA	few	TRBV2	TRBJ1-4	TGTGCCAGCAGCTTCCTTGCAACTAATGAAAAACTGTTTTTT	CASSFLATNEKLFF
NA	NA	TRBV7-9	TRBJ2-3	TGTGCCAGCAGCTTCGGGGGGCCAGATACGCAGTATTTT	CASSFGGPDTQYF
NA	NA	TRBV19	TRBJ1-2	TGTGCCAGCGCCCCGACAGCGACTAACTATGGCTACACCTTC	CASAPTATNYGYTF
NA	NA	TRBV10-3	TRBJ1-1	TGTGCCATCAGTGAGCCTCTAGGGGGGGTCTCTGAAGCTTTCTTT	CAISEPLGGVSEAFF
NA	NA	TRBV6-1	TRBJ1-4	TGTGCCAGCAGTGCCCAGGGGGAAAAACTGTTTTTT	CASSAQGEKLFF
NA	NA	TRBV5-1	TRBJ2-3	TGCGCCAGCAGCTTGGGGACACATTCAGATACGCAGTATTTT	CASSLGTHSDTQYF
TRBD2	NA	TRBV7-9	TRBJ2-7	TGTGCCAGCAGCTTAGTTGCTAGCGGCTCCTACGAGCAGTACTTC	CASSLVASGSYEQYF
NA	once	TRBV29-1	TRBJ2-1	TGCAGCGTCAAAGGGCCCCCTCGGGGAAGCTCCTACAATGAGCAGTTCTTC	CSVKGPPRGSSYNEQFF
NA	few	TRBV7-2	TRBJ2-7	TGTGCCAGCAGCTTAGTGGAGGGGTCTTTCGAGCAGTACTTC	CASSLVEGSFEQYF
NA	few	TRBV4-1	TRBJ2-5	TGCGCCAGCAGCCAAGAGGAACGGGGGGCTGGGGAGACCCAGTACTTC	CASSQEERGAGETQYF
NA	NA	TRBV9	TRBJ2-1	TGTGCCAGCAGCGTAGAGAATCGGGATGAGCAGTTCTTC	CASSVENRDEQFF
NA	NA	TRBV4-2	TRBJ2-5	TGTGCCAGCAGCCAGGGGCTCCAAGAGACCCAGTACTTC	CASSQGLQETQYF
TRBD1	few	TRBV19	TRBJ1-4	TGTGCCAGTAGGGGACAGGGATTCGCAACTAATGAAAAACTGTTTTTT	CASRGQGFATNEKLFF
NA	NA	TRBV27	TRBJ1-4	TGTGCCAGCAGTTTGGGACTCTGGGATGAAAAACTGTTTTTT	CASSLGLWDEKLFF
NA	NA	TRBV10-3	TRBJ2-7	TGTGCCATCAGTGTTGGGAGTGAGGGCGAGCAGTACTTC	CAISVGSEGEQYF
NA	NA	TRBV6-5	TRBJ2-7	TGTGCCAGCAGTCCGGGGGTTCTCGCCTACGAGCAGTACTTC	CASSPGVLAYEQYF
TRBD2	NA	TRBV5-1	TRBJ2-7	TGCGCCAGCAGCTTGGACCTGGGGGGGACCTACGAGCAGTACTTC	CASSLDLGGTYEQYF
NA	NA	TRBV7-9	TRBJ1-2	TGTGCCAGCAGCGGCAGGGGTCGGGGCTACACCTTC	CASSGRGRGYTF